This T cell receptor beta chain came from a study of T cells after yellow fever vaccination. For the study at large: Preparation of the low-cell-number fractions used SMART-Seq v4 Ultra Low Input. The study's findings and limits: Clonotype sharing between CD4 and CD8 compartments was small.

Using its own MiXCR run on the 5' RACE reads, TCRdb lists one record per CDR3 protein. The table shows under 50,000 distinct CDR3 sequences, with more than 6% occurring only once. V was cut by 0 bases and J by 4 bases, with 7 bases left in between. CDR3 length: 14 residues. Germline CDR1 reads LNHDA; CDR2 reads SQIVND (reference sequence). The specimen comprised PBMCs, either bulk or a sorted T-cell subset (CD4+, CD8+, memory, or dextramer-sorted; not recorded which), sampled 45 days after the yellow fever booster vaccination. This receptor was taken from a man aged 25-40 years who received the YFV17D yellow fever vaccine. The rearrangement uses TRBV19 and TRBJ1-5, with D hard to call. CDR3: CASSIERANQPQHF. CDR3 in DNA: TGTGCCAGTAGTATAGAAAGGGCGAATCAGCCCCAGCATTTT.